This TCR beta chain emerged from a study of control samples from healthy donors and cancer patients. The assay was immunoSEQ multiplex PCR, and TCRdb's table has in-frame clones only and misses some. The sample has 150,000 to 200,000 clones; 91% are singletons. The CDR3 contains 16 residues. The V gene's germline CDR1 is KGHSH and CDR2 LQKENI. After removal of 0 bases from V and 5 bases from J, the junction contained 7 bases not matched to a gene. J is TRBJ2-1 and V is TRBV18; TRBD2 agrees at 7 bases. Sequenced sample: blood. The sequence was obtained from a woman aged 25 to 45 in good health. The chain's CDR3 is CASSPPQGAGHNEQFF. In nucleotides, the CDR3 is TGTGCCAGCTCACCACCGCAGGGAGCGGGGCACAATGAGCAGTTCTTC.